These 32 T cell receptor beta chains originate from one sample sequenced in a study. A single record per CDR3 protein comes from TCRdb applying MiXCR to the 5' RACE reads. This sample carries some 64,000 distinct CDR3 sequences, about 20% of them seen once, and the ten largest clones take approximately 3.1%. The sample was memory CD4+ T cells sorted from a lymph node. As to subset: memory CD4+ T cells, CD4+CD45RO+CD25-. The receptors shown here come from a female donor with breast cancer.

In the case of this clonotype: Here the CDR3 omits its conserved ending phenylalanine or tryptophan, so a read error is the likely source. No DNA is shown, since the ends of the CDR3 on it are uncertain; the CDR3 is the one TCRdb lists. This rearrangement joins TRBV7-2 to TRBJ1-4. The CDR3 is 12 residues long, counting both termini. Germline CDR1 SGHTA, CDR2 FQGNSA. The CDR3 sequence: CARSLGKEKLLS.

The V call is TRBV5-1, the J call TRBJ2-3; D could derive from TRBD1 or TRBD2 (5 bases each). CDR1 and CDR2 (germline): SGHRS, YFSETQ. This CDR3 has 15 amino acids. V shed 0 bases and J shed 2 bases, with 10 bases lying between them. CDR3 sequence: CASSLDGDPTDTQYF. The CDR3 nucleotides are TGCGCCAGCAGCTTGGATGGGGACCCCACAGATACGCAGTATTTT.

The chain couples TRBV4-3 to TRBJ1-5; 8 bases are a match to TRBD1. The CDR3 runs 14 residues. Germline CDR1 is LGHNA and CDR2 is YSLEER. Trimming cost V 1 base and J 4 bases; bases outside gene matches: 0. CDR3 DNA: TGCGCCAGCAGCCAAGGGACAGGGAATCAGCCCCAGCATTTT. Protein sequence: CASSQGTGNQPQHF.

The chain has TRBV7-3 and TRBJ2-1; D gene ambiguous. Germline assignment: CDR1 SGHTA and CDR2 FQGTGA. V lost 2 bases and J lost 7, with 6 bases in between. The CDR3 is made up of 12 amino acids. The CDR3 sequence is CASSLRMNEQFF. The CDR3 DNA follows: TGTGCCAGCAGCTTACGGATGAATGAGCAGTTCTTC.

This clonotype was counted ten times or more. The chain is built from TRBV5-1 and TRBJ2-1; D may be TRBD2 (5 bases). The CDR3 totals 13 residues. V dropped 0 bases and J dropped 7 bases, with 8 bases sitting between them. Germline V lookup: CDR1 SGHRS, CDR2 YFSETQ. CDR3 sequence reads: CASSLAPGNEQFF. Written as DNA, the CDR3 is TGCGCCAGCAGCTTGGCCCCGGGGAATGAGCAGTTCTTC.

V and J are TRBV9 and TRBJ2-7, with TRBD2 as a possible D gene (6 bases). The CDR3 has 13 residues. V was shortened by 3 bases and J by 1 base, with 8 bases between the two germline ends. The germline V gene encodes CDR1 SGDLS and CDR2 YYNGEE. CDR3 in DNA: TGTGCCAGCAGCGCGGGGGTATCCTACGAGCAGTACTTC. Amino acid sequence: CASSAGVSYEQYF. Looking up the rest from reference TRBV9 and TRBJ2-7 gives the full variable domain: DSGVTQTPKHLITATGQRVTLRCSPRSGDLSVYWYQQSLDQGLQFLIQYYNGEERAKGNILERFSAQQFPDLHSELNLSSLELGDSALYFCASSAGVSYEQYFGPGTRLTVT.

This clonotype has a count of ten or more. The V gene is TRBV7-7, the J gene TRBJ1-5, with D possibly TRBD1 on 6 matching bases. The CDR3 spans 16 residues. CDR1 is SSHAT, CDR2 FNYEAQ, per germline (reference sequence). The CDR3 region is CARVPGGPGSNQPQHF. The CDR3 region has the DNA TGTGCTAGAGTCCCGGGGGGCCCTGGGAGCAATCAGCCCCAGCATTTT.

With regard to this clonotype: A read error may be the cause here, since a much bigger clone is one base away. The V and J genes are TRBV7-8 and TRBJ2-3, with D possibly TRBD2 on 5 matching bases. The CDR3 extends over 16 amino acids. The V end lost 2 bases, the J end lost 0 bases, and 12 bases lay between the germline ends. The germline CDR1 and CDR2 sequences are SGHVS and FQNEAQ. The CDR3 region has the DNA TGTGCCAGCAGCTTAAAAGAGGGCCTTAGCACAGATACGCAGTATTTT. This gives the protein CASSLKEGLSTDTQYF.

This clonotype was detected many times. The rearrangement links TRBV5-1 to TRBJ2-5; no clear D. The CDR3 is made up of 13 amino acids. Trimming left V 4 bases short and J 4 bases short, with 11 bases between. Germline V gene sequence: CDR1 SGHRS, CDR2 YFSETQ. This chain's CDR3 is CASSRNPVETQYF. For the CDR3, the DNA is TGCGCCAGCAGCCGTAACCCTGTAGAGACCCAGTACTTC. Combining the CDR3 with reference TRBV5-1 and TRBJ2-5 gives the whole variable domain KAGVTQTPRYLIKTRGQQVTLSCSPISGHRSVSWYQQTPGQGLQFLFEYFSETQRNKGNFPGRFSGRQFSNSRSEMNVSTLELGDSALYLCASSRNPVETQYFGPGTRLLVL.

This clonotype was counted a few times. CDR3 bases: TGTGCCAGCACCCAAGTGAGCGGTCTCACAGATACGCAGTATTTT. Its translation: CASTQVSGLTDTQYF. The chain carries TRBV27 and TRBJ2-3; TRBD2 might be the D (5 bases). The ends were cut back, 7 bases at V and 2 bases at J, with 16 bases in the middle. Germline V gives CDR1 MNHEY, CDR2 SMNVEV (reference sequence). The CDR3 totals 15 residues.

J is TRBJ1-1 and V is TRBV7-2; maybe TRBD1 (5 bases). Trimming shortened V by 0 bases and J by 3 bases, and 11 bases separated the two germline ends. The CDR3 runs to 15 residues. In germline, CDR1 is SGHTA, CDR2 FQGNSA. The CDR3 spells CASSLARDVDTEAFF. CDR3 bases: TGTGCCAGCAGCTTAGCGAGGGACGTGGACACTGAAGCTTTCTTT.

This clonotype was picked up a small number of times. The chain is built from TRBV11-3 and TRBJ2-5; D perhaps matches TRBD1 (5 bases). Trimming left V 8 bases short and J 2 bases short, with 15 bases between. Germline lookup yields CDR1 SGHNT and CDR2 YENEEA. There are 14 residues in the CDR3. CDR3 residues: CASVKDNHQETQYF. The DNA of the CDR3 is TGTGCCAGCGTTAAGGACAACCATCAAGAGACCCAGTACTTC.

This clonotype was seen a few times. The chain is built from TRBV7-8 and TRBJ2-7; 11 nucleotides agree with TRBD1. Germline values: CDR1 SGHVS, CDR2 FQNEAQ. There are 15 residues in the CDR3. Trimming cost V 6 bases and J 0 bases; bases outside gene matches: 4. CDR3 amino acids: CASRPGQGGSYEQYF. Written as DNA, the CDR3 is TGTGCCAGCAGACCGGGACAGGGGGGCTCCTACGAGCAGTACTTC.

The gene calls are TRBV4-3 and TRBJ1-1; a possible D gene is TRBD1 (5 bases). This CDR3 comprises 14 residues. The germline gives CDR1 LGHNA, CDR2 YSLEER. V lost 1 base, J lost 4 bases, and 10 bases lay in between. The CDR3 nucleotides read TGCGCCAGCAGCCAAGCTTGGGGGATCACTGAAGCTTTCTTT. Its translation: CASSQAWGITEAFF.

This clonotype was counted a few times. The chain carries TRBV5-6 and TRBJ2-7, with unresolved D. CDR1 is SGHDT and CDR2 is YYEEEE in the germline V gene. The CDR3 sequence is 13 residues long. V was cut by 0 bases and J by 3 bases, with 7 bases left in between. The CDR3 sequence is CASSLGPIYEQYF. The CDR3 coding sequence is TGTGCCAGCAGCTTGGGTCCGATCTACGAGCAGTACTTC. Full variable domain (rest looked up from reference TRBV5-6 and TRBJ2-7): DAGVTQSPTHLIKTRGQQVTLRCSPKSGHDTVSWYQQALGQGPQFIFQYYEEEERQRGNFPDRFSGHQFPNYSSELNVNALLLGDSALYLCASSLGPIYEQYFGPGTRLTVT.

The rearrangement links TRBV7-2 to TRBJ1-5; D might be TRBD1 (6 bases). This CDR3 comprises 15 residues. Trimming removed 1 base from V and 3 bases from J, with 10 bases in between. Germline CDR1 and CDR2: SGHTA and FQGNSA. The DNA of the CDR3 is TGTGCCAGCAGCTTAGTAGCAGGGGACAATCAGCCCCAGCATTTT. Translating gives CASSLVAGDNQPQHF.

The V gene is TRBV29-1, the J gene TRBJ1-1; 9 nucleotides line up with TRBD1. Trimming at V came to 4 bases and at J to 5 bases, leaving 2 bases not matched to a gene. CDR3 size: 12 residues. CDR1 is SQVTM, CDR2 ANQGSEA, per germline. Here the CDR3 DNA reads TGCAGCGTTGGGACAGGGGAGACTGAAGCTTTCTTT. This gives the protein CSVGTGETEAFF.

In this sample, this clonotype turned up a few times. V gene TRBV5-1 combines with J gene TRBJ2-5; 7 nucleotides line up with TRBD1. The CDR3 has 15 residues. V was clipped by 5 bases and J by 7 bases; unmatched bases: 14. The germline V gene encodes CDR1 SGHRS and CDR2 YFSETQ. CDR3 residues: CASSSGGTDVWTQYF. The CDR3 bases are TGCGCCAGCAGTTCCGGTGGGACAGATGTTTGGACCCAGTACTTC.

The chain is built from TRBV7-9 and TRBJ2-3; 7 positions agree with TRBD1. Looked up from germline, CDR1 is SEHNR and CDR2 is FQNEAQ (reference sequence). The V gene end was trimmed by 5 bases and the J gene end by 3 bases; junction bases not matched to a gene: 8. The CDR3 has 15 residues. CDR3: CASSPTGPGTDTQYF. The CDR3 DNA reads TGTGCCAGCAGCCCGACAGGGCCTGGGACAGATACGCAGTATTTT.

This clonotype was recorded a few times. This chain uses TRBV20-1 with TRBJ2-1, with 10 bases aligning to TRBD2. CDR1 is DFQATT, CDR2 SNEGSKA, per germline (reference sequence). The CDR3 has 14 amino acids. Losses at the gene ends were 7 bases for V and 7 bases for J; bases not matched to a gene: 10. The CDR3: CSVKLAGKGNEQFF. CDR3 DNA: TGCAGTGTCAAACTAGCGGGAAAGGGGAATGAGCAGTTCTTC.

This clonotype was seen repeatedly, ten times or more. The J gene is TRBJ2-1, the V gene TRBV20-1, with 9 bases lining up with TRBD2. V shed 8 bases and J 0 bases; nucleotides not matched to a gene: 8. The CDR3 contains 15 residues. Per germline, CDR1 DFQATT and CDR2 SNEGSKA (reference sequence). CDR3 amino acids: CSISGSRSSYNEQFF. In DNA form, the CDR3 reads TGCAGTATTAGCGGGAGTAGGTCCTCCTACAATGAGCAGTTCTTC.

The chain links TRBV5-6 to TRBJ2-3; D tentatively reads TRBD1 or TRBD2 (5 bases each). CDR3 length: 14 amino acids. CDR1 is SGHDT and CDR2 is YYEEEE in the germline V gene. V lost 4 bases and J lost 7, with 16 bases in between. In nucleotides, the CDR3 is TGTGCCAGCAGCCCCGGGACGGGGATGTATACGCAGTATTTT. Its translation is CASSPGTGMYTQYF.

In its sample, this clonotype was seen many times. The chain employs TRBV12-3 or TRBV12-4 and TRBJ2-7; a possible D gene is TRBD1 (5 bases). Trimming took off 3 bases at V and 5 bases at J, with 17 bases between the two ends. The length of the CDR3 is 15 residues. CDR3 bases: TGTGCCAGCAGTTTGATAGGGGTGGGGAACGACGAGCAGTACTTC. It specifies CASSLIGVGNDEQYF.

The V and J genes are TRBV9 and TRBJ2-1; 9 positions agree with TRBD1. Germline lookup yields CDR1 SGDLS and CDR2 YYNGEE. The CDR3 has 17 amino acids. V shed 4 bases and J 3 bases; nucleotides not matched to a gene: 11. In nucleotides, the CDR3 is TGTGCCAGCAGCAGACACACCGGGACAGGGCGCTACAATGAGCAGTTCTTC. This codes for CASSRHTGTGRYNEQFF. The entire variable domain, with the rest obtained from reference TRBV9 and TRBJ2-1, is as follows: DSGVTQTPKHLITATGQRVTLRCSPRSGDLSVYWYQQSLDQGLQFLIQYYNGEERAKGNILERFSAQQFPDLHSELNLSSLELGDSALYFCASSRHTGTGRYNEQFFGPGTRLTVL.

This clonotype was seen repeatedly, ten times or more. The chain has TRBV7-8 and TRBJ2-2; D might be TRBD1 (5 bases). The V gene lost 6 bases and the J gene lost 1 base, with 18 bases spanning the gap. CDR1 and CDR2 (germline): SGHVS, FQNEAQ. The CDR3 is made up of 17 amino acids. CDR3 residues: CASSQAPDTWNTGELFF. CDR3 sequence (DNA): TGTGCCAGCAGTCAGGCCCCGGACACGTGGAACACCGGGGAGCTGTTTTTT.

V is TRBV15 and J is TRBJ1-5; 9 bases are a match to TRBD1. CDR1 is LNHNV and CDR2 is YYDKDF in the germline V gene (reference sequence). The length of the CDR3 is 16 residues. The CDR3 region is CAKTRDREGGNQPQHF. CDR3 DNA sequence: TGTGCGAAGACCCGGGACAGGGAAGGAGGCAATCAGCCCCAGCATTTT.

By frequency in the sample, this clonotype is medium-sized. The CDR3 spells CASSPGTSGRNEQFF. DNA of the CDR3: TGCGCCAGCAGCCCCGGGACTAGCGGTCGCAATGAGCAGTTCTTC. The rearrangement uses TRBV5-1 and TRBJ2-1; 11 nucleotides align to TRBD2. The CDR3 loop spans 15 amino acids. The germline V gene encodes CDR1 SGHRS and CDR2 YFSETQ. Trimming took 4 bases from V and 6 from J; bases not matched to a gene: 6.

This clonotype came up a few times. This sequence joins TRBV28 and TRBJ2-1; a possible D gene is TRBD2 (5 bases). This CDR3 has 16 residues. Germline CDR1 is MDHEN and CDR2 is SYDVKM. With 5 bases removed from V and 3 bases from J, the gap between germline ends came to 17 bases. CDR3 protein: CASSPLRGKVYNEQFF. CDR3 nucleotide sequence: TGTGCCAGCAGTCCACTGAGAGGGAAGGTCTACAATGAGCAGTTCTTC. The entire variable domain, with the rest obtained from reference TRBV28 and TRBJ2-1, is as follows: DVKVTQSSRYLVKRTGEKVFLECVQDMDHENMFWYRQDPGLGLRLIYFSYDVKMKEKGDIPEGYSVSREKKERFSLILESASTNQTSMYLCASSPLRGKVYNEQFFGPGTRLTVL.

The J gene is TRBJ1-5, the V gene TRBV29-1, with D perhaps TRBD1 (6 bases). The CDR3 consists of 13 residues. Germline lookup yields CDR1 SQVTM and CDR2 ANQGSEA. Trimming removed 6 bases at V and 4 bases at J, with 13 bases between. CDR3 protein: CSVRTEINQPQHF. CDR3 in DNA: TGCAGCGTACGGACAGAGATTAATCAGCCCCAGCATTTT. The whole variable domain, remainder taken from reference TRBV29-1 and TRBJ1-5, is SAVISQKPSRDICQRGTSLTIQCQVDSQVTMMFWYRQQPGQSLTLIATANQGSEATYESGFVIDKFPISRPNLTFSTLTVSNMSPEDSSIYLCSVRTEINQPQHFGDGTRLSIL.

This clonotype has just a few counts. This chain uses TRBV12-3 or TRBV12-4 with TRBJ1-6; D is uncertain. V was shortened by 4 bases and J by 0 bases, with 10 bases between the two germline ends. The length of the CDR3 is 16 residues. CDR3 nucleotide sequence: TGTGCCAGCAGTTATGGAGGCGGCTCCTATAATTCACCCCTCCACTTT. This translates into CASSYGGGSYNSPLHF.

Many counts were recorded for this clonotype. The CDR3 protein is CASRRLASDEQFF. DNA for the CDR3: TGCGCCAGCAGACGGCTAGCGTCGGATGAGCAGTTCTTC. The rearrangement joins TRBV5-1 to TRBJ2-1, with D maybe TRBD2 (6 bases). Deletions cut 5 bases from V and 8 bases from J, with 14 bases between. Germline V gives CDR1 SGHRS, CDR2 YFSETQ. The CDR3 sequence is 13 residues long.

This clonotype has ten or more counts. The DNA for the CDR3 is TGTGCCAGCTCACCGGACAGGGGGAATCAGCCCCAGCATTTT. Amino acid sequence: CASSPDRGNQPQHF. This chain links TRBV18 with TRBJ1-5; 10 positions match TRBD1. The V gene's germline CDR1 is KGHSH and CDR2 LQKENI. The CDR3 totals 14 residues. V trimming: 3 bases; J trimming: 4 bases; junction bases outside the gene matches: 0.